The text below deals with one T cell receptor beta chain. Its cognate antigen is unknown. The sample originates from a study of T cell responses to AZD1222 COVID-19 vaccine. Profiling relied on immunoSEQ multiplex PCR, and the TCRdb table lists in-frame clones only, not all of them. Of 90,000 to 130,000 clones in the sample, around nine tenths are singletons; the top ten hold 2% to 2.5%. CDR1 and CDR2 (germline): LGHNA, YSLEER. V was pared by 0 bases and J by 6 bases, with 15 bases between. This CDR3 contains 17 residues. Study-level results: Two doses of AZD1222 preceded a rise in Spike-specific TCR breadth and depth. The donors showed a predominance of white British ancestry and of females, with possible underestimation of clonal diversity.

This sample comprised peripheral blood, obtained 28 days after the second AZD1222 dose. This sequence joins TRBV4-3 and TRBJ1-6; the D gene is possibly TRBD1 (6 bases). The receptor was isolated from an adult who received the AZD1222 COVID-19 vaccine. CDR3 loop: CASSQEITGNGNSPLHF. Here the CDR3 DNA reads TGCGCCAGCAGCCAAGAGATAACAGGGAATGGTAATTCACCCCTCCACTTT.